These 2 T cell receptor beta chains share one sample of origin, sequenced in a study of T cells in localized non-small cell lung cancer. Produced via immunoSEQ multiplex PCR; TCRdb's table is partial and in-frame only. The sample has about 33,000 clones, almost 90% seen once. Sequenced here: peripheral blood, sampled before any cancer treatment. All receptors come from a man aged 40 to 75 with stage I lung adenocarcinoma.

The V gene is TRBV14, the J gene TRBJ2-1, with D possibly matching TRBD2 (6 bases). V was pared by 1 base and J by 15 bases, with 22 bases between. The length of the CDR3 is 15 residues. CDR1 is SGHDN, CDR2 FVKESK, per germline. The CDR3 sequence is CASSQVNYPGGVRFF. CDR3 DNA sequence: TGTGCCAGCAGCCAAGTAAATTACCCCGGCGGGGTAAGGTTCTTC.

The V and J genes are TRBV7-9 and TRBJ2-7; TRBD1 matches 7 bases. The CDR3 consists of 14 residues. Germline V lookup: CDR1 SEHNR, CDR2 FQNEAQ (reference sequence). Trimming cost V 3 bases and J 2 bases; bases outside gene matches: 4. This CDR3 is CASSLTGTPYEQYF. CDR3 coding DNA: TGTGCCAGCAGCTTGACAGGGACCCCCTACGAGCAGTACTTC. The whole variable domain, filled in from reference TRBV7-9 and TRBJ2-7, reads DTGVSQNPRHKITKRGQNVTFRCDPISEHNRLYWYRQTLGQGPEFLTYFQNEAQLEKSRLLSDRFSAERPKGSFSTLEIQRTEQGDSAMYLCASSLTGTPYEQYFGPGTRLTVT.